Listed below are T cell receptor beta chains from one sample, sequenced in a study of CD8+ T cells in alopecia areata. Clones were sequenced by immunoSEQ multiplex PCR, and TCRdb holds only the in-frame ones, with some missing. The table shows about 180,000 clones, with about 67% occurring only once. Sequenced here: CD8+ T cells sorted from blood, sampled at week 0. The receptor source for this set is a human donor with alopecia areata. Each CDR3 is given with its conserved first and last residue. D genes are given only for firm matches. The size entry is marked missing in some rows and otherwise reads once, few, many or a size class.

D gene: -
J gene: TRBJ2-1
clone size: few
V gene: TRBV2
CDR3 DNA: TGTGCCAGCAGGAGGGCAGCCTACAATGAGCAGTTCTTC
CDR3 protein: CASRRAAYNEQFF

D gene: -
J gene: TRBJ2-7
clone size: -
V gene: TRBV6-1
CDR3 DNA: TGTGCCAGCAGAACATGGCCCTACGAGCAGTACTTC
CDR3 protein: CASRTWPYEQYF

D gene: -
J gene: TRBJ2-7
clone size: -
V gene: TRBV27
CDR3 DNA: TGTGCCAGCAGTGCCTCACAGGGAGCGGAGCAGTACTTC
CDR3 protein: CASSASQGAEQYF

D gene: -
J gene: TRBJ1-6
clone size: once
V gene: TRBV13
CDR3 DNA: TGTGCCAGCAGCTTGGGGTCCGCTAATTCACCCCTCCACTTT
CDR3 protein: CASSLGSANSPLHF

D gene: -
J gene: TRBJ2-2
clone size: few
V gene: TRBV9
CDR3 DNA: TGTGCCAGCAACGATTTGGCCGGGGAGCTGTTTTTT
CDR3 protein: CASNDLAGELFF

D gene: -
J gene: TRBJ2-7
clone size: once
V gene: TRBV6-6
CDR3 DNA: TGTGCCAGCAGGGCGGACAGTCAGCAGTACTTC
CDR3 protein: CASRADSQQYF

D gene: -
J gene: TRBJ1-6
clone size: -
V gene: TRBV13
CDR3 DNA: TGTGCCAGCAGCTTATTCGGATCACCCCTCCACTTT
CDR3 protein: CASSLFGSPLHF

D gene: -
J gene: TRBJ2-2
clone size: -
V gene: TRBV29-1
CDR3 DNA: TGCAGCGTTGATTCCGGCCCCCCCGGGGAGCTGTTTTTT
CDR3 protein: CSVDSGPPGELFF

D gene: -
J gene: TRBJ2-7
clone size: -
V gene: TRBV6-1
CDR3 DNA: TGTGCCAGCAGTGACGGGTCCGCCTACGAGCAGTACTTC
CDR3 protein: CASSDGSAYEQYF

D gene: -
J gene: TRBJ2-7
clone size: -
V gene: TRBV19
CDR3 DNA: TGTGCCAGTAGTATAGTTAGGGGGGAAGGGTACGAGCAGTACTTC
CDR3 protein: CASSIVRGEGYEQYF

D gene: -
J gene: TRBJ2-7
clone size: large
V gene: TRBV14
CDR3 DNA: TGTGCCAGCAGCCAACTTTCTAGCCCCTACGAGCAGTACTTC
CDR3 protein: CASSQLSSPYEQYF

D gene: -
J gene: TRBJ1-1
clone size: -
V gene: TRBV7-9
CDR3 DNA: TGTGCCAGCAGCACGGGTTTCACTGAAGCTTTCTTT
CDR3 protein: CASSTGFTEAFF

D gene: TRBD1
J gene: TRBJ1-1
clone size: few
V gene: TRBV2
CDR3 DNA: TGTGCCAGCAGTTCCGGGACAGGGCTCCTGAACACTGAAGCTTTCTTT
CDR3 protein: CASSSGTGLLNTEAFF

D gene: -
J gene: TRBJ2-1
clone size: once
V gene: TRBV2
CDR3 DNA: TGTGCCAGCCCAAGGGGGGCGAGTGGTGAGCAGTTCTTC
CDR3 protein: CASPRGASGEQFF

D gene: -
J gene: TRBJ2-3
clone size: -
V gene: TRBV20-1
CDR3 DNA: TGCAGTGTCCCGGCAGATACGCAGTATTTT
CDR3 protein: CSVPADTQYF

D gene: TRBD2
J gene: TRBJ2-1
clone size: once
V gene: TRBV12-5
CDR3 DNA: TGTGCTAGTGGCGAACTCTCTGGGACTAGCGGGTCGGATGAGCAGTTCTTC
CDR3 protein: CASGELSGTSGSDEQFF

D gene: -
J gene: TRBJ2-4
clone size: -
V gene: TRBV11-2
CDR3 DNA: TGTGCCAGCAGCTTAGGGGGATCGGAAAACATTCAGTACTTC
CDR3 protein: CASSLGGSENIQYF

D gene: -
J gene: TRBJ1-1
clone size: -
V gene: TRBV27
CDR3 DNA: TGTGCCAGCGGGGGGCCATTGGACACTGAAGCTTTCTTT
CDR3 protein: CASGGPLDTEAFF

D gene: TRBD2
J gene: TRBJ2-7
clone size: -
V gene: TRBV4-2
CDR3 DNA: TGTGCCAGCAGCCAAGAGGGGTTTAGCGGGGCCTACGAGCAGTACTTC
CDR3 protein: CASSQEGFSGAYEQYF

D gene: -
J gene: TRBJ2-5
clone size: -
V gene: TRBV29-1
CDR3 DNA: TGCAGCGTTGAAGTAAACCAGAAAGAGACCCAGTACTTC
CDR3 protein: CSVEVNQKETQYF

D gene: TRBD1
J gene: TRBJ2-7
clone size: once
V gene: TRBV7-9
CDR3 DNA: TGTGCCAGCAGCCACCGGGACAGGGGCGCCTACGAGCAGTACTTC
CDR3 protein: CASSHRDRGAYEQYF

D gene: TRBD2
J gene: TRBJ2-7
clone size: -
V gene: TRBV9
CDR3 DNA: TGTGCCAGCAGCGTAAGAAGCGGGGGCCTCTACGAGCAGTACTTC
CDR3 protein: CASSVRSGGLYEQYF

D gene: -
J gene: TRBJ2-1
clone size: few
V gene: TRBV29-1
CDR3 DNA: TGCAGCGTTGGAGGCTCCCCCGTAAGATTTTACAATGAGCAGTTCTTC
CDR3 protein: CSVGGSPVRFYNEQFF

D gene: TRBD1
J gene: TRBJ1-6
clone size: -
V gene: TRBV5-6
CDR3 DNA: TGTGCCAGCAGCTTGGGGGGACAGGGGGCATCACCCCTCCACTTT
CDR3 protein: CASSLGGQGASPLHF

D gene: -
J gene: TRBJ2-7
clone size: few
V gene: TRBV15
CDR3 DNA: TGTGCCACCAGCATATACCAGGGTGCCCTCGAGCAGTACTTC
CDR3 protein: CATSIYQGALEQYF

D gene: -
J gene: TRBJ2-6
clone size: -
V gene: TRBV7-9
CDR3 DNA: TGTGCCAGCAGCCCCTTTATGGGGGCCGGGGCCAACGTCCTGACTTTC
CDR3 protein: CASSPFMGAGANVLTF

D gene: -
J gene: TRBJ1-2
clone size: -
V gene: TRBV5-1
CDR3 DNA: TGCGCCAGCAGCCCCAGGGACCCTAACTATGGCTACACCTTC
CDR3 protein: CASSPRDPNYGYTF

D gene: -
J gene: TRBJ1-6
clone size: few
V gene: TRBV13
CDR3 DNA: TGTGCCAGCAGCTTAGGCGGGCCAACTGGGGCGGGGAGCTCCTATAATTCACCCCTCCACTTT
CDR3 protein: CASSLGGPTGAGSSYNSPLHF

D gene: -
J gene: TRBJ1-4
clone size: -
V gene: TRBV7-6
CDR3 DNA: TGTGCCAGCAGCTCTACCCTGGGCAACGGTGAAAAACTGTTTTTT
CDR3 protein: CASSSTLGNGEKLFF

D gene: -
J gene: TRBJ2-1
clone size: -
V gene: TRBV5-1
CDR3 DNA: TGCGCCAGCAGCTTGGGGCCGTTTTACAATGAGCAGTTCTTC
CDR3 protein: CASSLGPFYNEQFF

D gene: -
J gene: TRBJ1-5
clone size: -
V gene: TRBV15
CDR3 DNA: TGTGCCACCAGCAGAGATCGGAAGGGGAATCAGCCCCAGCATTTT
CDR3 protein: CATSRDRKGNQPQHF

D gene: -
J gene: TRBJ1-5
clone size: once
V gene: TRBV7-9
CDR3 DNA: TGTGCCAGCAGCCAAGGTTGGGGGAACCATCAGCCCCAGCATTTT
CDR3 protein: CASSQGWGNHQPQHF

D gene: -
J gene: TRBJ2-2
clone size: once
V gene: TRBV27
CDR3 DNA: TGTGCCAGCAGTTTAGGGGGTTCCGGGGAGCTGTTTTTT
CDR3 protein: CASSLGGSGELFF

D gene: -
J gene: TRBJ2-5
clone size: few
V gene: TRBV15
CDR3 DNA: TGTGCCACCAGCAGAAGAGGAGAGACCCAGTACTTC
CDR3 protein: CATSRRGETQYF

D gene: -
J gene: TRBJ2-7
clone size: -
V gene: TRBV25-1
CDR3 DNA: TGTGCCAGCAGCGGGAGGGGGCAGGGGGGCTACGAGCAGTACTTC
CDR3 protein: CASSGRGQGGYEQYF

D gene: TRBD1
J gene: TRBJ1-1
clone size: few
V gene: TRBV19
CDR3 DNA: TGTGCCAGTAGTGACAGGGAAATCGACTGGGACGAAGCTTTCTTT
CDR3 protein: CASSDREIDWDEAFF

D gene: TRBD1
J gene: TRBJ2-7
clone size: few
V gene: TRBV29-1
CDR3 DNA: TGCAGCGTTCGGACAGGGGCTGCGTCCTACGAGCAGTACTTC
CDR3 protein: CSVRTGAASYEQYF

D gene: -
J gene: TRBJ2-5
clone size: once
V gene: TRBV11-2
CDR3 DNA: TGTGCCAGCAATGGGGCGAAAGAGACCCAGTACTTC
CDR3 protein: CASNGAKETQYF

D gene: -
J gene: TRBJ2-7
clone size: -
V gene: TRBV6-5
CDR3 DNA: TGTGCCAGCAGTTCCGACTTGAGGCCCTACGAGCAGTACTTC
CDR3 protein: CASSSDLRPYEQYF

D gene: -
J gene: TRBJ1-4
clone size: -
V gene: TRBV5-1
CDR3 DNA: TGCGCCAGCAGCTTGAAGCCGTGGACTAATGAAAAACTGTTTTTT
CDR3 protein: CASSLKPWTNEKLFF

D gene: -
J gene: TRBJ2-1
clone size: -
V gene: TRBV2
CDR3 DNA: TGTGCCAGCAGGAACCCGGGCCCCCACAATGAGCAGTTCTTC
CDR3 protein: CASRNPGPHNEQFF

D gene: -
J gene: TRBJ2-7
clone size: -
V gene: TRBV5-6
CDR3 DNA: TGTGCCAGCAGCTTTGGGGGTGACGAGCAGTACTTC
CDR3 protein: CASSFGGDEQYF